This T cell receptor (beta chain) was documented in a study of shared clonotypes between healthy human individuals. Memory CD4+ cells were the fraction left after CD45RA+ naive selection. The germline V gene has CDR1 MDHEN and CDR2 SYDVKM. Trimming took off 5 bases at V and 0 bases at J, with 26 bases between the two ends. The CDR3 is 19 amino acids. TCRdb's copy holds only in-frame clones and misses some; the assay was immunoSEQ multiplex PCR. The sample has about 710,000 clones, around three quarters seen once. V and J are TRBV28 and TRBJ2-7, with a possible D match to TRBD2 (6 bases). The TCR sequence derives from a woman in her twenties or thirties in good health. The material sequenced was memory CD4+ T cells sorted from blood. Regarding subset: CD45RA-negative fraction. Written as DNA, the CDR3 is TGTGCCAGCAGTCCCACCTACGGGGCCTGGGGGAGGAGCTCCTACGAGCAGTACTTC. Translating gives CASSPTYGAWGRSSYEQYF.